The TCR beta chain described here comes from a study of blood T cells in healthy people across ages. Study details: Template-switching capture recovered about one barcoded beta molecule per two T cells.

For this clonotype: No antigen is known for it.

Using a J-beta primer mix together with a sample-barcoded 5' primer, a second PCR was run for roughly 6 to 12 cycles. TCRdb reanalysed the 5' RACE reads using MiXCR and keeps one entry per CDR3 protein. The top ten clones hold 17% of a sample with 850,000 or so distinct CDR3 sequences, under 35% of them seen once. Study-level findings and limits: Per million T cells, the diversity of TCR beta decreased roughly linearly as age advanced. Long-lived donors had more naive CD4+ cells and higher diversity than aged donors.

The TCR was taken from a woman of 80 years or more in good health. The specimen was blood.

CDR3 region: CASSQDPVAGGRTGELFF. The CDR3 DNA follows: TGCGCCAGCAGCCAAGATCCTGTAGCGGGGGGCCGGACCGGGGAGCTGTTTTTT. V is TRBV4-3 and J is TRBJ2-2; 10 bases line up with TRBD2. CDR1 is LGHNA, CDR2 YSLEER, per germline. With 0 bases clipped from V and 5 bases from J, the junction kept 9 bases outside the gene matches. CDR3 size: 18 residues.